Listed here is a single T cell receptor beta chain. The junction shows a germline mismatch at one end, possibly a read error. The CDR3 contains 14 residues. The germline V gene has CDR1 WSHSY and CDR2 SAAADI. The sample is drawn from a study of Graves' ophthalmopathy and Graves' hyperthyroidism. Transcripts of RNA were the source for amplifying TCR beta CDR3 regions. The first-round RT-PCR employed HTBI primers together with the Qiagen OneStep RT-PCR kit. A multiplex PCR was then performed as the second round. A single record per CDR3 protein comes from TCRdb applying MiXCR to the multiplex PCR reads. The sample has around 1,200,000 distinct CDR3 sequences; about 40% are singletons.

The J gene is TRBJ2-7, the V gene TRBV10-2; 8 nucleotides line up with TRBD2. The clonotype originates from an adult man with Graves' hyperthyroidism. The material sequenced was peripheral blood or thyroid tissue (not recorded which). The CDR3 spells CASSMGLGGHEQCF. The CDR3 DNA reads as TGTGCCAGCAGCATGGGACTAGGAGGCCACGAGCAGTGCTTC.